What follows are 17 T cell receptor beta chains derived from one specimen sequenced in a study of cytomegalovirus exposure and HLA in healthy donors. Use of 60 Vbeta and 13 Jbeta primers characterized the PCR. The method was immunoSEQ multiplex PCR; TCRdb's version includes in-frame clones alone and lacks a portion of them. Among approximately 140,000 clones listed, 70% to 85% were seen once. The source material was PBMCs. The receptors stem from a woman aged 40 to 50 in good health and CMV-seronegative.

The rearrangement links TRBV5-8 to TRBJ2-1; 12 bases match TRBD2. Unmatched junction bases numbered 6, after V lost 2 bases and J lost 6 bases. Germline V gene data show CDR1 as SGHTS and CDR2 as YDEGEE. The CDR3 extends over 16 amino acids. The CDR3 DNA reads as TGTGCCAGCAGCTTACTGACTAGCGGGAGTATCAATGAGCAGTTCTTC. Amino acids: CASSLLTSGSINEQFF.

This sequence joins TRBV9 and TRBJ1-3; the D gene is possibly TRBD1 (5 bases). Germline-derived CDR1 and CDR2 are SGDLS and YYNGEE. The V gene lost 4 bases and the J gene lost 0 bases, with 14 bases spanning the gap. CDR3 length: 16 residues. In DNA, the CDR3 is TGTGCCAGCAGCCCCCAGTCGGGGGTCTCTGGAAACACCATATATTTT. Encoded protein: CASSPQSGVSGNTIYF.

The sample holds a few counts of this clone. The chain joins TRBV5-4 to TRBJ2-1; TRBD2 might be the D (6 bases). The CDR3 extends over 15 amino acids. Germline V CDR1 and CDR2: SGHNT, YYREEE (reference sequence). V gave up 2 bases and J gave up 7 bases, with 16 bases separating them. CDR3 nucleotide sequence: TGTGCCAGCAGCTTCGGCATTGGGAGGCGTAATGAGCAGTTCTTC. Protein sequence: CASSFGIGRRNEQFF.

The chain uses TRBV10-2 and TRBJ2-1; 7 bases map to TRBD1. Germline V gene sequence: CDR1 WSHSY, CDR2 SAAADI. The V segment lost 2 bases and the J segment 7 bases; nucleotides outside the gene matches: 5. The CDR3 sequence is 14 residues long. The CDR3 region has the DNA TGCGCCAGCAGTGAGGACAGGGTTCGGAATGAGCAGTTCTTC. Translating gives CASSEDRVRNEQFF.

J is TRBJ2-4 and V is TRBV7-8; 9 nucleotides line up with TRBD2. Germline lookup yields CDR1 SGHVS and CDR2 FQNEAQ. The V segment lost 2 bases and the J segment 9 bases; nucleotides outside the gene matches: 8. This CDR3 has 15 residues. The CDR3 sequence: CASSLPGLALVIQYF. CDR3 bases: TGTGCCAGCAGCTTACCGGGACTAGCTTTGGTCATTCAGTACTTC.

This clone has only a few counts. V gene TRBV28 combines with J gene TRBJ2-2, with 8 bases fitting TRBD1. V lost 5 bases and J lost 7; bases outside the gene matches: 9. This CDR3 contains 15 residues. Per the germline V gene, CDR1 is MDHEN and CDR2 is SYDVKM. The CDR3 loop is CASSDRGFQIGELFF. The DNA of the CDR3 is TGTGCCAGCAGTGACAGGGGTTTTCAGATCGGGGAGCTGTTTTTT.

The rearrangement uses TRBV7-9 and TRBJ2-5; 8 bases align to TRBD2. The J call is doubtful: the DNA matches TRBJ2-7 better. The CDR3 covers 14 residues. Germline V gene lookup returns CDR1 SEHNR and CDR2 FQNEAQ (reference sequence). The CDR3 DNA reads TGTGCCAGCAGCCCACTAGCGGTTGACTACGAGCAGTACTTC. This codes for CASSPLAVDYEQYF.

The rearrangement uses TRBV7-2 and TRBJ1-1, with D unresolved. The germline CDR1 and CDR2 sequences are SGHTA and FQGNSA. This CDR3 comprises 14 residues. V was shortened by 4 bases and J by 0 bases, with 9 bases between the two germline ends. The CDR3 loop reads CASSSRVMNTEAFF. The CDR3 nucleotides read TGTGCCAGCAGCTCACGGGTCATGAACACTGAAGCTTTCTTT.

In this sample, this clone turned up a few times. The J gene is TRBJ2-1, the V gene TRBV28; no reliable D call. V gave up 5 bases and J gave up 9 bases, with 11 bases separating them. The CDR3 is 12 residues long. Germline loops: CDR1 MDHEN, CDR2 SYDVKM. CDR3 amino acids: CASSTLSGEQFF. CDR3 nucleotide sequence: TGTGCCAGCAGTACCCTTAGTGGTGAGCAGTTCTTC.

The V and J genes are TRBV5-1 and TRBJ2-1; 10 bases are shared with TRBD2. V lost 0 bases and J lost 8; bases outside the gene matches: 8. The CDR3 length is 16 residues. The germline V gene has CDR1 SGHRS and CDR2 YFSETQ. The CDR3 nucleotides read TGCGCCAGCAGCTTGGGGGGTCTAGCGGGAGTCGATGAGCAGTTCTTC. Its protein product is CASSLGGLAGVDEQFF.

J is TRBJ2-7 and V is TRBV27; no definite D call. The V end was cut by 3 bases, the J end by 3 bases, with 9 bases between. This CDR3 spans 13 amino acids. CDR1 and CDR2 (germline): MNHEY, SMNVEV (reference sequence). DNA for the CDR3: TGTGCCAGCAGTTTCCTCTTCGGCTACGAGCAGTACTTC. It is translated as CASSFLFGYEQYF.

The chain links TRBV5-1 to TRBJ2-7, with 9 bases lining up with TRBD2. Unmatched junction bases numbered 7, after V lost 7 bases and J lost 2 bases. Germline V lookup: CDR1 SGHRS, CDR2 YFSETQ. The CDR3 length is 14 residues. The CDR3 DNA sequence: TGCGCCAGCGGGATGGTAGCGGGAGCCTACGAGCAGTACTTC. Translating it yields CASGMVAGAYEQYF.

The V call is TRBV10-3, the J call TRBJ2-5; the D is unclear. The germline V gene encodes CDR1 ENHRY and CDR2 SYGVKD. The V and J ends lost 8 bases and 2 bases respectively, with 15 bases between them. CDR3 length equals 14 residues. CDR3 in amino acids: CAIRMGSSQETQYF. CDR3 sequence (DNA): TGTGCCATCCGCATGGGCAGCTCACAAGAGACCCAGTACTTC.

The V call is TRBV29-1, the J call TRBJ1-1, with D unclear. V dropped 6 bases and J dropped 1 base, with 3 bases sitting between them. The CDR3 loop spans 10 amino acids. Germline-derived CDR1 and CDR2 are SQVTM and ANQGSEA. In DNA, the CDR3 is TGCAGCGTACAGAACACTGAAGCTTTCTTT. This sequence encodes CSVQNTEAFF.

The chain joins TRBV5-4 to TRBJ2-1; perhaps TRBD1 as D (5 bases). CDR1 SGHNT and CDR2 YYREEE come from the germline V gene (reference sequence). V was cut by 0 bases and J by 7 bases, with 14 bases left in between. The CDR3 consists of 15 residues. In DNA form, the CDR3 reads TGTGCCAGCAGCTTGGGCCCAGGGATTGAGAATGAGCAGTTCTTC. This sequence encodes CASSLGPGIENEQFF.

This clone was seen just once. V usage is TRBV5-4 and J usage is TRBJ1-1, with D unclear. CDR3 length: 14 residues. Germline V gene lookup returns CDR1 SGHNT and CDR2 YYREEE (reference sequence). Trimming took off 0 bases at V and 6 bases at J, with 12 bases between the two ends. The CDR3 bases are TGTGCCAGCAGCTTGGATACCTACCCCCCTGAAGCTTTCTTT. It yields the protein CASSLDTYPPEAFF. The full variable domain, with the rest looked up from reference TRBV5-4 and TRBJ1-1, is ETGVTQSPTHLIKTRGQQVTLRCSSQSGHNTVSWYQQALGQGPQFIFQYYREEENGRGNFPPRFSGLQFPNYSSELNVNALELDDSALYLCASSLDTYPPEAFFGQGTRLTVV.

The rearrangement joins TRBV19 to TRBJ2-3; 12 bases agree with TRBD2. Losses at the gene ends were 3 bases for V and 5 bases for J; bases not matched to a gene: 6. This CDR3 has 16 residues. The germline V gene encodes CDR1 LNHDA and CDR2 SQIVND (reference sequence). CDR3 bases: TGTGCCAGTAGTATCCAACTAGCGGGAGGACAAGATACGCAGTATTTT. It codes for CASSIQLAGGQDTQYF.